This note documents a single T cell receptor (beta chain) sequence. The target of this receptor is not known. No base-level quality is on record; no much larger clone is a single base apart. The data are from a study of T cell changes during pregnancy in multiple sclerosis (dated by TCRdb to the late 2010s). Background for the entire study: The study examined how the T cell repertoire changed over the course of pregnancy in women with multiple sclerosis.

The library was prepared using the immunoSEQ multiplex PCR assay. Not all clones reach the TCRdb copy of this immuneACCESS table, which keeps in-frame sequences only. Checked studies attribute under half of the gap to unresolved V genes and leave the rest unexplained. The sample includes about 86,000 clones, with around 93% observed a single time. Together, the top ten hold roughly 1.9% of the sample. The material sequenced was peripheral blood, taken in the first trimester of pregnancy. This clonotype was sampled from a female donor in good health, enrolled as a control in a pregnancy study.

In nucleotide form, the sequence is TGTGCCAGCAGTGCGCTACAGGGATCGAGCAATCAGCCCCAGCATTTT. This encodes CASSALQGSSNQPQHF. Rearrangement joined TRBV6-1 to TRBJ1-5; TRBD1 might be the D gene, on 6 matching bases. The V and J ends are trimmed by 4 bases and 1 base, leaving 14 bases between them. Spanning cysteine to phenylalanine, the CDR3 consists of 16 amino acids. Only the CDR3 portion is preserved as DNA: 48 bases, with reading frame beginning at the first base. The germline V gene specifies MNHNS as CDR1 and SASEGT as CDR2.